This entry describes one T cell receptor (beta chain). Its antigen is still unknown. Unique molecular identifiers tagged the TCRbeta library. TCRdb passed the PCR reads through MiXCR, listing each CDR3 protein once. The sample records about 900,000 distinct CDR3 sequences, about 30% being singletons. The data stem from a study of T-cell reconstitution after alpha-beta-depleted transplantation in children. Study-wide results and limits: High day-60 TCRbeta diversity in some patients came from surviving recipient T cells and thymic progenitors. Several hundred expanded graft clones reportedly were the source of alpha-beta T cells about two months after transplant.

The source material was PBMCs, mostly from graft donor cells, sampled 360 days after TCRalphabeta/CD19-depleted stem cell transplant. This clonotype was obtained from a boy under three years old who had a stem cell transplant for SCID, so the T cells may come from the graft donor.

CDR3 DNA sequence: TGTGCCAGCAGTTACCCAGGGGCCCTGGGCTCCTACAATGAGCAGTTCTTC. Protein product: CASSYPGALGSYNEQFF. This rearrangement joins TRBV12-3 or TRBV12-4 to TRBJ2-1, with D possibly TRBD1 on 6 matching bases. This CDR3 contains 17 residues. V lost 4 bases and J 0 bases, leaving 16 bases between the germline ends.